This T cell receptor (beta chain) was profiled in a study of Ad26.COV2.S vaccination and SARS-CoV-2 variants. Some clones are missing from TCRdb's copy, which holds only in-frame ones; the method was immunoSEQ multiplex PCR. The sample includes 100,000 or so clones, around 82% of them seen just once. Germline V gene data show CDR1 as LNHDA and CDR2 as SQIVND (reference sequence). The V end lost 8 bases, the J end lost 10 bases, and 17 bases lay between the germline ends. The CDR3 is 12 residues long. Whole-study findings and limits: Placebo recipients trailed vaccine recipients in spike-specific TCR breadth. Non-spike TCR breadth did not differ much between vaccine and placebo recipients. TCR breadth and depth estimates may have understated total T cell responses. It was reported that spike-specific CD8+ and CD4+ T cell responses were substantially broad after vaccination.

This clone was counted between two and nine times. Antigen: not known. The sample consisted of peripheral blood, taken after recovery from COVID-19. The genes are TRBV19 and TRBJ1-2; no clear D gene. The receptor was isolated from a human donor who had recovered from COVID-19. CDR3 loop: CASRSLGDVYTF. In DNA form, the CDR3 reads TGTGCCAGTCGGTCCCTAGGAGATGTCTACACCTTC.